The clone carrying this TCR beta chain was detected only once. The target antigen is unknown. Time point in this sample: baseline, week 1 (first vaccination visit). The sample's treatment: pre-vaccination baseline after standard-of-care therapy. V shed 6 bases, J shed 5 bases, and the junction held 6 bases outside the gene matches. The CDR3 is made up of 15 amino acids. Per germline, CDR1 MNHEY and CDR2 SMNVEV (reference sequence). Only in-frame clones appear in the TCRdb table, and some are missing; sequencing was by immunoSEQ multiplex PCR. The sample yields about 35,000 clones, over 60% seen once. This entry belongs to a study of a mutant IDH1 vaccine in newly diagnosed glioma. Turning to the study itself: The treated group averaged around 40 years old and was roughly 62% male, about 40% female. Every participant had undergone radiotherapy, temozolomide, or both before, and most underwent both. Study-wide results and caveats: Immune responses induced by vaccination arose in roughly 95% of the patients.

The input for sequencing was peripheral blood mononuclear cells (PBMCs), taken from a glioma patient treated with radiotherapy, temozolomide or both. V usage is TRBV27 and J usage is TRBJ2-2; 10 positions agree with TRBD1. The sequence was obtained from a man aged 50-60 years with glioma. Some clones in this sample may be carry-over from other donors' samples. DNA of the CDR3: TGTGCCAGCAGAGACAGGGGGCGCTTAACCGGGGAGCTGTTTTTT. Translated: CASRDRGRLTGELFF.